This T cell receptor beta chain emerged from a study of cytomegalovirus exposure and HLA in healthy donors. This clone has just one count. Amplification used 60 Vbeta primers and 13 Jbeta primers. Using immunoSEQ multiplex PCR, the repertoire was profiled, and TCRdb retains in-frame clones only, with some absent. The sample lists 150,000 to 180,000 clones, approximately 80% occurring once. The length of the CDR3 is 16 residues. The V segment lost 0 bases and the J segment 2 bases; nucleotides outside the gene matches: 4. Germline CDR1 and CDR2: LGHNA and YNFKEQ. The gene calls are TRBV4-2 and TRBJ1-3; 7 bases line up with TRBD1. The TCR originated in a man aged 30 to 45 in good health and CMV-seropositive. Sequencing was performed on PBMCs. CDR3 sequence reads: CASSQESTGAGNTIYF. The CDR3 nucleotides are TGTGCCAGCAGCCAAGAGAGTACAGGGGCTGGAAACACCATATATTTT.